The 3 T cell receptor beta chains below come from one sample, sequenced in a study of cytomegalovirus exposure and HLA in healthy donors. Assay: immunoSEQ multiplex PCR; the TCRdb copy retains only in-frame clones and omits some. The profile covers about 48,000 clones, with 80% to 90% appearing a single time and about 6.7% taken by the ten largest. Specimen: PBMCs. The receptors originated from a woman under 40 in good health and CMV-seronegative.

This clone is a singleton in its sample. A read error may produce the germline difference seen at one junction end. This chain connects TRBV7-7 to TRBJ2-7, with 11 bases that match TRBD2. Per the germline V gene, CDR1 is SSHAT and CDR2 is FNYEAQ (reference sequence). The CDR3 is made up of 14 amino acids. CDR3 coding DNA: TGTGCTAGCAGCATCGGGACTAGCGGTTACGAGCAGTACTTC. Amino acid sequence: CASSIGTSGYEQYF. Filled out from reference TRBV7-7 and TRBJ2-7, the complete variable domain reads GAGVSQSPRYKVTKRGQDVTLRCDPISSHATLYWYQQALGQGPEFLTYFNYEAQPDKSGLPSDRFSAERPEGSISTLTIQRTEQRDSAMYRCASSIGTSGYEQYFGPGTRLTVT.

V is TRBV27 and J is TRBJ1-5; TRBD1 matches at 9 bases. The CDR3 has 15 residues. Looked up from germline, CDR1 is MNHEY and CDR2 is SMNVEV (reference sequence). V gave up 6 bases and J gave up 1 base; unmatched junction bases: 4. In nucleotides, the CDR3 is TGTGCCAGCAGATCCGGACAGGGGAGCAATCAGCCCCAGCATTTT. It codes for CASRSGQGSNQPQHF.

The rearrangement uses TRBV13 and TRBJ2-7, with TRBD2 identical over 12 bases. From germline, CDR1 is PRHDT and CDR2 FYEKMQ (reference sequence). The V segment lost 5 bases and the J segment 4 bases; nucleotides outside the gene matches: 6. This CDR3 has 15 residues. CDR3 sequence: CASSRLGTSGYEQYF. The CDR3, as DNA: TGTGCCAGCAGCCGCCTTGGGACTAGCGGGTACGAGCAGTACTTC.